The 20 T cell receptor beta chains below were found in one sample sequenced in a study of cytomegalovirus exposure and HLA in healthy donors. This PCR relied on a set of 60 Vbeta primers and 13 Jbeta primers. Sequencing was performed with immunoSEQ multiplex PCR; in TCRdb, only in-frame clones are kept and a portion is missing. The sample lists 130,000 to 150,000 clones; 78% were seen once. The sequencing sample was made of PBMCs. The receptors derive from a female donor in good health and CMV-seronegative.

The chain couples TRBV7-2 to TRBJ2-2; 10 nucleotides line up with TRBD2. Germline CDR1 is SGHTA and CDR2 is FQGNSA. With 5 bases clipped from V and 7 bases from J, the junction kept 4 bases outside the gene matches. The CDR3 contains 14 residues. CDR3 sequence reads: CASSPGLAIGELFF. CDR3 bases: TGTGCCAGCAGCCCGGGACTAGCGATCGGGGAGCTGTTTTTT.

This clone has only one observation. The CDR3 protein is CASSLMASTDTQYF. CDR3 sequence (DNA): TGCGCCAGCAGCTTGATGGCAAGCACAGATACGCAGTATTTT. The gene calls are TRBV5-1 and TRBJ2-3; D gene ambiguous. The ends were cut back, 1 base at V and 0 bases at J, with 6 bases in the middle. There are 14 residues in the CDR3. CDR1 and CDR2 from the germline V gene are SGHRS and YFSETQ.

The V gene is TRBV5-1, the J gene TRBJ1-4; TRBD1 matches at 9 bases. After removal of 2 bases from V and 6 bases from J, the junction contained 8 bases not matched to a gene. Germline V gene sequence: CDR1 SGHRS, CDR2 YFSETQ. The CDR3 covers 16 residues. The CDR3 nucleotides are TGCGCCAGCAGCTTCTCGACAGGGGGTTCCCATGAAAAACTGTTTTTT. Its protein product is CASSFSTGGSHEKLFF.

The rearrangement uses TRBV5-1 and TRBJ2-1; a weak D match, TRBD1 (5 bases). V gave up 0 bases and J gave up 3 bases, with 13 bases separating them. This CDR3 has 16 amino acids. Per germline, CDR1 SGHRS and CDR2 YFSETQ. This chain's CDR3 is CASSLVGQGIYNEQFF. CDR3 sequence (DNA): TGCGCCAGCAGCTTGGTAGGGCAGGGTATCTACAATGAGCAGTTCTTC.

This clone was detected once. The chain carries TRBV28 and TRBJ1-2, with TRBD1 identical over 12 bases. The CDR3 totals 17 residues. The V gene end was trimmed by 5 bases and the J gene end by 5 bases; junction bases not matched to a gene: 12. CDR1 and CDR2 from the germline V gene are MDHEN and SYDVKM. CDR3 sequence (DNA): TGTGCCAGCAGTCTCCCGGGACAGGGGGCGATCCAGTATGGCTACACCTTC. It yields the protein CASSLPGQGAIQYGYTF.

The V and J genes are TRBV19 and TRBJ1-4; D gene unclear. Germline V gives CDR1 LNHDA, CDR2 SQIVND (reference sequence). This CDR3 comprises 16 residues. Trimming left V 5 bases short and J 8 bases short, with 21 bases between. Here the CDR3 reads CASSPHGGRRDEKLFF. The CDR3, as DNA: TGTGCCAGTAGTCCCCACGGAGGGCGGCGAGACGAAAAACTGTTTTTT.

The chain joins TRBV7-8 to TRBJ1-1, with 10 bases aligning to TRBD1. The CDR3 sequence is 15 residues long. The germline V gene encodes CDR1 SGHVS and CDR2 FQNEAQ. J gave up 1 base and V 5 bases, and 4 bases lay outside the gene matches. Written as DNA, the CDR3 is TGTGCCAGCAGCCCTTGGGACAGGGGGAACACTGAAGCTTTCTTT. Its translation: CASSPWDRGNTEAFF.

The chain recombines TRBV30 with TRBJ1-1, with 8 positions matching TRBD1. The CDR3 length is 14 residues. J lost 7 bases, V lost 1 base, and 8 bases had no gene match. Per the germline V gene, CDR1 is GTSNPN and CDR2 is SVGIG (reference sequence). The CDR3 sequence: CAWSALDREGEAFF. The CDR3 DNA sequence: TGTGCCTGGAGTGCATTGGACAGGGAGGGTGAAGCTTTCTTT.

The CDR3: CASSLTGADTQYF. The CDR3 DNA sequence: TGCGCCAGCAGCTTGACCGGGGCAGATACGCAGTATTTT. This chain connects TRBV5-1 to TRBJ2-3; weak D call: TRBD2 (5 bases). CDR1 SGHRS and CDR2 YFSETQ come from the germline V gene. V was pared by 1 base and J by 4 bases, with 7 bases between. The CDR3 consists of 13 residues.

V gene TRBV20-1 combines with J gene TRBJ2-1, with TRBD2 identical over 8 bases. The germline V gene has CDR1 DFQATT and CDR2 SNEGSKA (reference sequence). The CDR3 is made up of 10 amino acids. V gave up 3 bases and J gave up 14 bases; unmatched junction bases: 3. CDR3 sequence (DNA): TGCAGTGCTAGTAGCGGGAAGGAGTTCTTC. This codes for CSASSGKEFF.

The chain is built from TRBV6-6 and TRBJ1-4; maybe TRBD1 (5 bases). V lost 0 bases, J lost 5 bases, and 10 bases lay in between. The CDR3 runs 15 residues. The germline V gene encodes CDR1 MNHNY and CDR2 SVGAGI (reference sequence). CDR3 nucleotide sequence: TGTGCCAGCAGTTACTCCAGGGATGGAAATGAAAAACTGTTTTTT. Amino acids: CASSYSRDGNEKLFF.

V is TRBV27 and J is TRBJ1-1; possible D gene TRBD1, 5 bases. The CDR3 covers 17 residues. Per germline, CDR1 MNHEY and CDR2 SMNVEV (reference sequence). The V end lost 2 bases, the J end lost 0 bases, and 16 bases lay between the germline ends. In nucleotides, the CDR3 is TGTGCCAGCAGTTTAAGCTGGGGGGGGTGGATGAACACTGAAGCTTTCTTT. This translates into CASSLSWGGWMNTEAFF.

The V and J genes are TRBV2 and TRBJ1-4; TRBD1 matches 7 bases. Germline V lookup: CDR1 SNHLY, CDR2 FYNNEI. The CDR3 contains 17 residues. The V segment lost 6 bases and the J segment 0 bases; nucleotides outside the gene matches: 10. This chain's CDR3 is CASSARGALATNEKLFF. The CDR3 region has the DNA TGTGCCAGCAGCGCCAGGGGGGCACTTGCAACTAATGAAAAACTGTTTTTT. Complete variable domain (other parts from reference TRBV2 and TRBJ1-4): EPEVTQTPSHQVTQMGQEVILRCVPISNHLYFYWYRQILGQKVEFLVSFYNNEISEKSEIFDDQFSVERPDGSNFTLKIRSTKLEDSAMYFCASSARGALATNEKLFFGSGTQLSVL.

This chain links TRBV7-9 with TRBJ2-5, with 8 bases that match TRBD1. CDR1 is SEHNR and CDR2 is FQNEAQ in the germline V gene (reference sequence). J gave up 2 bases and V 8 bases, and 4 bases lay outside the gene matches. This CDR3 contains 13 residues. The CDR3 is CASATGVQETQYF. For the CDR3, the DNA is TGTGCCAGCGCGACAGGGGTTCAAGAGACCCAGTACTTC.

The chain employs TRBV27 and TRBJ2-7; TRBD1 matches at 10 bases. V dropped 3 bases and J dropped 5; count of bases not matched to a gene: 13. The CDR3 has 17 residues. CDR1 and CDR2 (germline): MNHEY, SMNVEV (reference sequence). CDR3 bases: TGTGCCAGCAGTTTTACCTCTCCCGGGACAGGGGACGACGAGCAGTACTTC. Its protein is CASSFTSPGTGDDEQYF.

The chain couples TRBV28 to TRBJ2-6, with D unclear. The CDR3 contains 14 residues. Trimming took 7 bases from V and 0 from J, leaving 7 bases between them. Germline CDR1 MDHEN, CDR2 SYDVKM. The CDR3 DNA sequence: TGTGCCAGCATTAGAAGCTCTGGGGCCAACGTCCTGACTTTC. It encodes CASIRSSGANVLTF.

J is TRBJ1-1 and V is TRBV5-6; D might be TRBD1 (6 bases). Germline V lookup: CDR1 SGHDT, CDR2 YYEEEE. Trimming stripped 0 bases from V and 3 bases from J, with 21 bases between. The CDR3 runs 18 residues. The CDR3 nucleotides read TGTGCCAGCAGCTTGGTACAGGGACGAGACTTAAGGGACACTGAAGCTTTCTTT. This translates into CASSLVQGRDLRDTEAFF.

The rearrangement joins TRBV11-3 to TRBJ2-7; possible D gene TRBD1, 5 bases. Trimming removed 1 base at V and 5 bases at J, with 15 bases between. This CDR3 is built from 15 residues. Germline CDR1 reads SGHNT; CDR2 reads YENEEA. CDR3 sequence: CASSLGTRAPNEQYF. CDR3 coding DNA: TGTGCCAGCAGCTTAGGTACCAGGGCCCCTAACGAGCAGTACTTC. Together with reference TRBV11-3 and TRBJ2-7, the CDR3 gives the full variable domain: EAGVVQSPRYKIIEKKQPVAFWCNPISGHNTLYWYLQNLGQGPELLIRYENEEAVDDSQLPKDRFSAERLKGVDSTLKIQPAELGDSAVYLCASSLGTRAPNEQYFGPGTRLTVT.

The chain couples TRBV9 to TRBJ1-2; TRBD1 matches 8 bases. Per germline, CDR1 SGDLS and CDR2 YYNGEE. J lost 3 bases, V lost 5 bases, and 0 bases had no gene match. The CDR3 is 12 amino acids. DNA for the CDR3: TGTGCCAGCAGGACAGGGGACTATGGCTACACCTTC. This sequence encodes CASRTGDYGYTF.

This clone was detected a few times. DNA for the CDR3: TGTGCCGCCTCTACCACTCCAAACTACAATGAGCAGTTCTTC. Translating gives CAASTTPNYNEQFF. The rearrangement joins TRBV10-3 to TRBJ2-1; D gene uncertain. Between the trimmed V and J ends, which lost 11 bases and 3 bases, there was a span of 17 bases. This CDR3 comprises 14 residues. Germline lookup yields CDR1 ENHRY and CDR2 SYGVKD.